The 5 T cell receptor beta chains reported below all come from one sample, sequenced in a study of T cells in Graves' hyperthyroidism and ophthalmopathy. Amplified TCR beta CDR3 regions came from RNA transcripts. With the HTBI primer set, the TCR CDR3 went through a first round of RT-PCR. TCRdb used MiXCR to reprocess the multiplex PCR reads, holding one entry per CDR3 protein. The sample contains 450,000 to 600,000 distinct CDR3 sequences, less than 15% of which appear only once. The sequencing sample was made of blood. All receptors come from a woman in her thirties or forties with Graves' hyperthyroidism.

The chain uses TRBV4-1 and TRBJ2-7; possible D gene TRBD2, 5 bases. The germline gives CDR1 MGHRA, CDR2 YSYEKL. Trimming took off 1 base at V and 3 bases at J, with 16 bases between the two ends. The CDR3 extends over 16 amino acids. The CDR3 loop reads CASSQAPTTTYYEQYF. CDR3 bases: TGCGCCAGCAGCCAAGCTCCGACGACTACTTACTACGAGCAGTACTTC.

This clonotype was found a few times. The chain is built from TRBV25-1 and TRBJ1-6; D remains unclear. The germline V gene encodes CDR1 MGHDK and CDR2 SYGVNS. Trimming stripped 5 bases from V and 12 bases from J, with 17 bases between. The CDR3 is 14 residues long. The CDR3 DNA follows: TGTGCCAGCAGTAGCCCTGGCGGTCCACGACCCCTCCACTTT. Its translation: CASSSPGGPRPLHF.

This sequence joins TRBV28 and TRBJ2-3; perhaps TRBD2 as D (5 bases). The CDR3 runs to 13 residues. CDR1 is MDHEN, CDR2 SYDVKM, per germline. V lost 5 bases and J 3 bases, leaving 9 bases between the germline ends. In DNA form, the CDR3 reads TGTGCCAGCAGTCTTAGCGAGACAGATACGCAGTATTTT. This sequence encodes CASSLSETDTQYF. Full variable domain (rest looked up from reference TRBV28 and TRBJ2-3): DVKVTQSSRYLVKRTGEKVFLECVQDMDHENMFWYRQDPGLGLRLIYFSYDVKMKEKGDIPEGYSVSREKKERFSLILESASTNQTSMYLCASSLSETDTQYFGPGTRLTVL.

This clonotype was seen a few times. The junction and the germline gene differ at one end; a read error may be behind it. The V call is TRBV24-1, the J call TRBJ2-1; D remains unclear. Germline V gives CDR1 KGHDR, CDR2 SFDVKD. The CDR3 is 17 amino acids. The CDR3 region has the DNA TGTGCCACCAGTGCCTCTCCATGGCTCATTTCCTACAATGAGCAGCTCTTC. Amino acid sequence: CATSASPWLISYNEQLF.

Many counts were recorded for this clonotype. The chain combines TRBV20-1 with TRBJ2-3; TRBD1 matches 9 bases. The V gene's germline CDR1 is DFQATT and CDR2 SNEGSKA (reference sequence). Losses at the gene ends were 2 bases for V and 6 bases for J; bases not matched to a gene: 12. The CDR3 is made up of 16 amino acids. CDR3 protein: CSARTTGTGSGDTQYF. DNA for the CDR3: TGCAGTGCTAGAACCACCGGGACAGGGTCTGGGGATACGCAGTATTTT.